The 13 T cell receptor beta chains below were found in one sample sequenced in a study of T cell responses to AZD1222 COVID-19 vaccine. Only in-frame clones appear in the TCRdb table, and some are missing; sequencing was by immunoSEQ multiplex PCR. The table includes some 150,000 clones, approximately 89% detected once. Source: peripheral blood, taken 28 days after the second AZD1222 dose. All receptors derive from an adult who received the AZD1222 COVID-19 vaccine.

The V and J genes are TRBV7-2 and TRBJ2-1, with D perhaps TRBD1 (6 bases). Trimming took off 5 bases at V and 7 bases at J, with 21 bases between the two ends. In germline, CDR1 is SGHTA, CDR2 FQGNSA. This CDR3 is 16 amino acids long. CDR3: CASSPTGARGRNEQFF. The CDR3, as DNA: TGTGCCAGCAGCCCAACTGGGGCCAGGGGTCGGAATGAGCAGTTCTTC.

This chain links TRBV10-3 with TRBJ2-3, with TRBD2 matching 13 bases. CDR1 ENHRY and CDR2 SYGVKD come from the germline V gene. This CDR3 has 15 amino acids. J gave up 5 bases and V 3 bases, and 2 bases lay outside the gene matches. The CDR3, as DNA: TGTGCCATCAGTGAACTAGCGGGAGGGCGAGATACGCAGTATTTT. It specifies CAISELAGGRDTQYF.

The chain is built from TRBV28 and TRBJ1-5; maybe TRBD1 (5 bases). The V end lost 6 bases, the J end lost 0 bases, and 21 bases lay between the germline ends. Germline CDR1 reads MDHEN; CDR2 reads SYDVKM. The CDR3 runs to 18 residues. The CDR3 DNA is TGTGCCAGCAGCCACCAAGGGTGGCGGGGGGATAGCAATCAGCCCCAGCATTTT. This translates into CASSHQGWRGDSNQPQHF. Complete variable domain (other parts from reference TRBV28 and TRBJ1-5): DVKVTQSSRYLVKRTGEKVFLECVQDMDHENMFWYRQDPGLGLRLIYFSYDVKMKEKGDIPEGYSVSREKKERFSLILESASTNQTSMYLCASSHQGWRGDSNQPQHFGDGTRLSIL.

This clone has only a few counts. The chain carries TRBV7-9 and TRBJ2-5, with D unclear. This CDR3 is 13 amino acids long. CDR1 SEHNR and CDR2 FQNEAQ come from the germline V gene (reference sequence). The V gene lost 6 bases and the J gene lost 2 bases, with 10 bases spanning the gap. For the CDR3, the DNA is TGTGCCAGCAGACTTTGGCAGCAAGAGACCCAGTACTTC. Translated, it gives CASRLWQQETQYF.

The chain has TRBV9 and TRBJ2-7; TRBD2 is a possible D gene (6 bases). CDR1 and CDR2 (germline): SGDLS, YYNGEE. The germline V and J ends were trimmed by 4 bases and 3 bases, with 17 bases remaining between them. The CDR3 totals 15 residues. This CDR3 is CASSPGGAGVYEQYF. CDR3 DNA: TGTGCCAGCAGCCCCGGAGGAGCGGGTGTCTACGAGCAGTACTTC.

The J gene is TRBJ2-3, the V gene TRBV21-1; TRBD2, the table's D call, was not compared with the DNA. TRBV21-1 is a pseudogene. There are 16 residues in the CDR3. CDR3 nucleotides: TGTGCCAGCACCTTCACTAGCGGGAGGGTTACAGATACGCAGTATTTT. This sequence encodes CASTFTSGRVTDTQYF.

This clone was seen a single time. V and J are TRBV28 and TRBJ2-7, with 10 bases lining up with TRBD2. The CDR3 has 14 residues. Germline CDR1 MDHEN, CDR2 SYDVKM. J lost 6 bases, V lost 8 bases, and 10 bases had no gene match. The CDR3 DNA reads TGTGCCAGCCGTCTACCGGGACTAGCGACCGAGCAGTACTTC. This encodes CASRLPGLATEQYF.

This chain connects TRBV7-8 to TRBJ2-5, with no clear D. V lost 5 bases and J lost 3, with 10 bases in between. The CDR3 runs to 13 residues. Germline values: CDR1 SGHVS, CDR2 FQNEAQ. The CDR3 region has the DNA TGTGCCAGCAGCCGTCACCACAAAGAGACCCAGTACTTC. It translates to CASSRHHKETQYF.

This rearrangement joins TRBV7-2 to TRBJ1-6, with D perhaps matching TRBD1 (5 bases). Germline V gene sequence: CDR1 SGHTA, CDR2 FQGNSA. The V gene lost 1 base and the J gene lost 9 bases, with 22 bases spanning the gap. The CDR3 is 18 amino acids. CDR3: CASSLGDPGPSLASPLHF. As DNA, the CDR3 is TGTGCCAGCAGCTTAGGGGACCCGGGACCAAGTTTAGCTTCACCCCTCCACTTT.

There are a few counts of this clone. V is TRBV10-3 and J is TRBJ1-3; D is possibly TRBD1 (6 bases). Germline CDR1 and CDR2: ENHRY and SYGVKD. V shed 4 bases and J shed 1 base, with 14 bases lying between them. There are 16 residues in the CDR3. CDR3 amino acids: CAISAGLQGSGNTIYF. The CDR3, as DNA: TGTGCCATCAGTGCGGGCCTACAGGGATCTGGAAACACCATATATTTT.

The V and J genes are TRBV4-2 and TRBJ2-7; 8 bases are a match to TRBD1. The CDR3 contains 16 residues. Losses at the gene ends were 4 bases for V and 4 bases for J; bases not matched to a gene: 12. CDR1 and CDR2 (germline): LGHNA, YNFKEQ. The CDR3 nucleotides are TGTGCCAGCAGCCCCGGAGTCGGGACAGGTGGTTACGAGCAGTACTTC. Its translation: CASSPGVGTGGYEQYF.

The V call is TRBV2, the J call TRBJ2-7; D is possibly TRBD1 (6 bases). The CDR3 consists of 11 residues. CDR1 is SNHLY and CDR2 is FYNNEI in the germline V gene. Trimming stripped 9 bases from V and 3 bases from J, with 9 bases between. The CDR3 sequence: CASGGGYEQYF. In nucleotides, the CDR3 is TGTGCCAGTGGGGGCGGCTACGAGCAGTACTTC.

In regard to this clone: This same CDR3 is encoded by further DNA sequences in the sample. The chain is built from TRBV7-9 and TRBJ1-1; 9 positions match TRBD1. CDR3 size: 13 residues. Germline values: CDR1 SEHNR, CDR2 FQNEAQ (reference sequence). With 5 bases clipped from V and 4 bases from J, the junction kept 2 bases outside the gene matches. The CDR3 here is CASSLDRGTEAFF. The CDR3 bases are TGTGCCAGCAGCCTGGACAGGGGCACTGAAGCTTTCTTT. Drawing the rest from reference TRBV7-9 and TRBJ1-1, the complete variable domain is DTGVSQNPRHKITKRGQNVTFRCDPISEHNRLYWYRQTLGQGPEFLTYFQNEAQLEKSRLLSDRFSAERPKGSFSTLEIQRTEQGDSAMYLCASSLDRGTEAFFGQGTRLTVV.